These T cell receptor beta chains were read from a single sample in a study of human T cells and chemical hapten exposure. One entry per CDR3 protein, called by TCRdb with MiXCR from the RACE reads. This table holds about 400,000 distinct CDR3 sequences, about 6% found once. The sequencing used whole blood, collected in connection with sensitization to the hapten diphenylcyclopropenone (DPC). These receptors were collected from a woman between 18 and 29 years old with alopecia areata. Some clones in this sample may be carry-over from other donors' samples. The CDR3 runs from the conserved cysteine through the conserved F or W. The D gene is left open where the match is weak. The size entry is marked missing in some rows and otherwise reads once, few, many or a size class.

TRBV6-1,.,few,TRBJ2-7,CASRSEPGSGQYF,TGTGCCAGCAGGTCGGAACCAGGGTCGGGGCAGTACTTC
TRBV29-1,.,.,TRBJ2-1,CSVASGTAPSNEQFF,TGCAGCGTAGCCTCCGGGACTGCCCCCTCCAATGAGCAGTTCTTC
TRBV6-6,.,many,TRBJ1-6,CASSYSSSTSSYNSPLHF,TGTGCCAGCAGTTACTCATCCTCGACGAGCTCCTATAATTCACCCCTCCACTTT
TRBV3-1,TRBD2,few,TRBJ2-2,CASSQDSFPAGRTGELFF,TGTGCCAGCAGCCAAGATTCCTTCCCAGCGGGGCGGACCGGGGAGCTGTTTTTT
TRBV7-9,.,few,TRBJ1-1,CASSGQTFEAFF,TGTGCCAGCAGCGGGCAGACGTTTGAAGCTTTCTTT
TRBV6-2/TRBV6-3,TRBD1,many,TRBJ1-1,CASSWGTAMDTEAFF,TGTGCCAGCAGTTGGGGGACAGCTATGGACACTGAAGCTTTCTTT
TRBV21-1,.,many,TRBJ1-3,CASSKIPPGGRNTIYF,TGTGCCAGCAGCAAAATCCCCCCAGGAGGCAGAAACACCATATATTTT
TRBV29-1,TRBD1,.,TRBJ2-1,CSVGTGDNEQFF,TGCAGCGTTGGAACAGGGGACAATGAGCAGTTCTTC
TRBV6-2/TRBV6-3,.,few,TRBJ2-6,CASSYSRPEVNSGANVLTF,TGTGCCAGCAGTTACTCGAGACCAGAAGTGAACTCTGGGGCCAACGTCCTGACTTTC
TRBV6-1,.,few,TRBJ1-2,CASTVKGISYGYTF,TGTGCCAGCACGGTGAAGGGTATCTCCTATGGCTACACCTTC
TRBV27,TRBD1,many,TRBJ2-5,CASQTLTGDETQYF,TGTGCCAGCCAAACCCTTACAGGGGACGAGACCCAGTACTTC
TRBV12-2,.,.,TRBJ1-2,CASRLNPGPRDGYTF,TGTGCAAGTCGCTTAAATCCTGGTCCCCGGGATGGCTACACCTTC
TRBV4-2,TRBD1,.,TRBJ2-1,CASSAGTGFNNEQFF,TGTGCCAGCAGCGCCGGGACAGGGTTCAACAATGAGCAGTTCTTC
TRBV3-1,.,.,TRBJ2-7,CASSQEGTNYEQYF,TGTGCCAGCAGCCAAGAGGGGACAAACTACGAGCAGTACTTC
TRBV20-1,.,few,TRBJ1-2,CSAISGGTNYGYTF,TGCAGTGCTATTTCGGGGGGGACTAACTATGGCTACACCTTC
TRBV15,.,.,TRBJ2-2,CATSRRAGVYPGELFF,TGTGCCACCAGCAGAAGGGCAGGGGTATATCCCGGGGAGCTGTTTTTT
TRBV24-1,.,many,TRBJ1-1,CAVSYRGLQNTEAFF,TGTGCCGTAAGTTATCGAGGGCTCCAGAACACTGAAGCTTTCTTT
TRBV4-3,.,few,TRBJ2-3,CASSQEPEVTYTDTQYF,TGCGCCAGCAGCCAAGAGCCGGAAGTTACATACACAGATACGCAGTATTTT
TRBV20-1,.,many,TRBJ1-5,CSARGESTFNSKNQPQHF,TGCAGTGCTAGAGGTGAATCCACCTTCAACAGCAAGAATCAGCCCCAGCATTTT
TRBV7-2,.,.,TRBJ1-3,CASSLDRTGTIYF,TGTGCCAGCAGCCTAGACAGGACGGGCACCATATATTTT
TRBV6-2/TRBV6-3,.,.,TRBJ2-3,CASSLDTGKDTDTQYF,TGTGCCAGCAGCCTTGATACAGGGAAAGACACAGATACGCAGTATTTT
TRBV6-2/TRBV6-3,.,few,TRBJ1-1,CASSYGGVSTEAFF,TGTGCCAGCAGTTACGGCGGGGTGAGCACTGAAGCTTTCTTT
TRBV6-2/TRBV6-3,.,many,TRBJ1-4,CASTGTDEKLFF,TGTGCCAGCACCGGGACGGATGAAAAACTGTTTTTT
TRBV9,TRBD1,many,TRBJ1-1,CASSPGTGALNTEAFF,TGTGCCAGCAGCCCTGGGACAGGGGCCCTGAACACTGAAGCTTTCTTT
TRBV29-1,.,many,TRBJ2-1,CSVEGLDGSSYNEQFF,TGCAGCGTTGAGGGCTTGGACGGTAGCTCCTACAATGAGCAGTTCTTC
TRBV19,TRBD2,many,TRBJ2-5,CASRPGLERETQYF,TGTGCCAGTAGACCCGGACTAGAGAGGGAGACCCAGTACTTC
TRBV2,.,many,TRBJ1-2,CASGWESIYGYTF,TGTGCCAGCGGGTGGGAGTCCATTTATGGCTACACCTTC
TRBV10-3,.,few,TRBJ1-2,CAISGLQGAVYGYTF,TGTGCCATCAGTGGGCTACAAGGGGCTGTCTATGGCTACACCTTC
TRBV7-2,.,many,TRBJ1-4,CASSLPTETPALFF,TGTGCCAGCAGCTTACCCACAGAGACCCCTGCACTGTTTTTT
TRBV2,TRBD2,many,TRBJ2-3,CASRASGGADTQYF,TGTGCTTCGAGGGCTAGCGGGGGGGCAGATACGCAGTATTTT
TRBV7-9,.,.,TRBJ1-1,CASSPRRGAGNTEAFF,TGTGCCAGCAGCCCACGCCGAGGTGCAGGGAACACTGAAGCTTTCTTT
TRBV2,.,many,TRBJ1-1,CASIRALRATEAFF,TGTGCCAGCATCAGGGCCCTGCGAGCCACTGAAGCTTTCTTT
TRBV7-2,TRBD2,few,TRBJ2-7,CASSLVGTSGAGEQYF,TGTGCCAGCAGCTTAGTCGGGACTAGCGGGGCGGGGGAGCAGTACTTC
TRBV4-2,TRBD2,.,TRBJ2-1,CASSQLGLAGESSYNEQFF,TGTGCCAGCAGCCAGTTGGGACTAGCGGGGGAAAGCTCCTACAATGAGCAGTTCTTC
TRBV7-9,.,many,TRBJ1-3,CASTIGTLGGNTIYF,TGTGCCAGCACCATAGGGACTCTGGGAGGAAACACCATATATTTT
TRBV11-2,TRBD1,.,TRBJ1-6,CASSRDRGHSPLHF,TGTGCCAGCAGCAGGGACAGGGGACATTCACCCCTCCACTTT
TRBV15,.,few,TRBJ1-1,CATSDSLNTEAFF,TGTGCCACCAGCGACAGCTTGAACACTGAAGCTTTCTTT